This passage covers 20 T cell receptor beta chains from one sample sequenced in a study of shared clonotypes between healthy human individuals. Using immunoSEQ multiplex PCR, the repertoire was profiled, and TCRdb retains in-frame clones only, with some absent. The profile shows approximately 320,000 clones, over 65% of them singletons. The sample comprised memory CD4+ T cells sorted from blood. Subset: CD45RA-negative fraction. The receptors were sampled from a man aged 25 to 40 in good health.

The chain is built from TRBV28 and TRBJ2-3; D unresolved. V lost 10 bases and J 2 bases, leaving 4 bases between the germline ends. The germline CDR1 and CDR2 sequences are MDHEN and SYDVKM. The length of the CDR3 is 10 residues. CDR3 coding DNA: TGTGCCATCGTCACAGATACGCAGTATTTT. It translates to CAIVTDTQYF.

The gene calls are TRBV27 and TRBJ2-5, with 7 positions matching TRBD1. CDR3 length: 15 amino acids. Looked up from germline, CDR1 is MNHEY and CDR2 is SMNVEV (reference sequence). The trim removed 3 bases at V and 0 bases at J, leaving 4 bases unmatched. The CDR3 nucleotides read TGTGCCAGCAGTTTTCTTGGGACAGACCAAGAGACCCAGTACTTC. Translated: CASSFLGTDQETQYF.

The V call is TRBV2, the J call TRBJ2-7; D unclear. This CDR3 spans 12 amino acids. Germline V gives CDR1 SNHLY, CDR2 FYNNEI. V gave up 8 bases and J gave up 3 bases, with 11 bases separating them. Here the CDR3 DNA reads TGTGCCAGCTCTACTCAGGACTACGAGCAGTACTTC. Its translation is CASSTQDYEQYF.

The V and J genes are TRBV2 and TRBJ2-1; 13 nucleotides line up with TRBD2. The CDR3 has 15 residues. The J segment lost 2 bases and the V segment lost 10 bases, leaving 5 bases of the junction unmatched. Germline values: CDR1 SNHLY, CDR2 FYNNEI. The CDR3 bases are TGTGCCACCACTAGCGGGAGGGCCACCTACAATGAGCAGTTCTTC. Its protein is CATTSGRATYNEQFF.

The CDR3: CASRPGLSDEKLFF. As DNA, the CDR3 is TGTGCCAGCAGACCTGGGTTATCGGATGAAAAACTGTTTTTT. This chain links TRBV5-4 with TRBJ1-4; D gene unclear. V was pared by 5 bases and J by 6 bases, with 14 bases between. This CDR3 contains 14 residues. Looked up from germline, CDR1 is SGHNT and CDR2 is YYREEE (reference sequence). The variable domain in full, with the rest retrieved from reference TRBV5-4 and TRBJ1-4, is ETGVTQSPTHLIKTRGQQVTLRCSSQSGHNTVSWYQQALGQGPQFIFQYYREEENGRGNFPPRFSGLQFPNYSSELNVNALELDDSALYLCASRPGLSDEKLFFGSGTQLSVL.

This sequence joins TRBV29-1 and TRBJ2-3; D is ambiguous. Per the germline V gene, CDR1 is SQVTM and CDR2 is ANQGSEA. The V end lost 3 bases, the J end lost 1 base, and 5 bases lay between the germline ends. CDR3 length: 12 residues. The CDR3 sequence: CSVDVGTDTQYF. In DNA form, the CDR3 reads TGCAGCGTTGACGTGGGCACAGATACGCAGTATTTT.

The V gene is TRBV10-3, the J gene TRBJ2-5; 10 bases align to TRBD2. V lost 4 bases to trimming and J lost 3 bases; unmatched junction nucleotides: 5. Germline V gives CDR1 ENHRY, CDR2 SYGVKD. This CDR3 is 15 amino acids long. The CDR3 region is CAISGVAGGEETQYF. DNA for the CDR3: TGTGCCATCAGTGGGGTAGCGGGAGGTGAAGAGACCCAGTACTTC.

V gene TRBV5-1 combines with J gene TRBJ2-5; weak D call: TRBD1 (5 bases). Trimming cost V 2 bases and J 5 bases, with 10 bases left between them. CDR1 SGHRS and CDR2 YFSETQ come from the germline V gene. CDR3 length: 13 residues. The CDR3 nucleotides are TGCGCCAGCAGCTTCGGCAGGGATGAGACCCAGTACTTC. Its protein is CASSFGRDETQYF.

This clone has just a few counts. J is TRBJ2-7 and V is TRBV5-4, with TRBD1 identical over 7 bases. Germline assignment: CDR1 SGHNT and CDR2 YYREEE (reference sequence). The CDR3 spans 14 residues. The junction had 7 bases not matched to a gene; V was cut back by 4 bases and J by 3 bases. CDR3 sequence reads: CASSDYRGNYEQYF. The CDR3 DNA is TGTGCCAGCAGCGATTACAGGGGTAACTACGAGCAGTACTTC.

This sequence joins TRBV5-1 and TRBJ2-3; 7 positions match TRBD2. The V and J ends lost 0 bases and 1 base, in that order; junction bases with no gene match: 5. This CDR3 spans 16 amino acids. CDR1 is SGHRS, CDR2 YFSETQ, per germline. The CDR3 coding sequence is TGCGCCAGCAGCTTGGTTGGTCTAGCGGGCACAGATACGCAGTATTTT. Translating gives CASSLVGLAGTDTQYF.

V and J are TRBV5-4 and TRBJ2-5; D may match TRBD1 or TRBD2 (7 bases each). Deletions cut 4 bases from V and 7 bases from J, with 17 bases between. The CDR3 is made up of 14 amino acids. The V gene's germline CDR1 is SGHNT and CDR2 YYREEE (reference sequence). CDR3 region: CASSPRQGEGTQYF. The CDR3 DNA reads TGTGCCAGCAGCCCTAGGCAGGGGGAGGGGACCCAGTACTTC.

The V call is TRBV27, the J call TRBJ2-7, with D hard to call. The CDR3 covers 13 residues. V dropped 6 bases and J dropped 6 bases, with 15 bases sitting between them. The germline CDR1 and CDR2 sequences are MNHEY and SMNVEV (reference sequence). The DNA for the CDR3 is TGTGCCAGCAGCCAGAGATCGTCGGGCGAGCAGTACTTC. Protein product: CASSQRSSGEQYF.

The rearrangement uses TRBV11-2 and TRBJ2-1; 9 positions match TRBD1. Trimming cost V 5 bases and J 4 bases; bases outside gene matches: 6. This CDR3 region has 15 residues. CDR1 is SGHAT and CDR2 is FQNNGV in the germline V gene. CDR3 in amino acids: CASSPPGTGYNEQFF. The CDR3 DNA sequence: TGTGCCAGCAGCCCCCCCGGGACAGGGTACAATGAGCAGTTCTTC.

V and J are TRBV27 and TRBJ1-4; tentatively, D is TRBD1 (5 bases). CDR1 is MNHEY and CDR2 is SMNVEV in the germline V gene (reference sequence). V shed 0 bases and J shed 7 bases, with 12 bases lying between them. The CDR3 extends over 15 amino acids. The CDR3 sequence is CASSLSYWGGEKLFF. The CDR3 DNA sequence: TGTGCCAGCAGTTTATCGTACTGGGGGGGTGAAAAACTGTTTTTT.

Ten or more counts support this clone. The chain uses TRBV7-2 and TRBJ2-7; D perhaps matches TRBD2 (6 bases). CDR3 length: 15 residues. V gave up 1 base and J gave up 6 bases, with 16 bases separating them. Germline lookup yields CDR1 SGHTA and CDR2 FQGNSA. The CDR3 is CASSLVGDSLFEQYF. The CDR3 nucleotides read TGTGCCAGCAGCTTAGTCGGGGACTCCCTATTCGAGCAGTACTTC.

The rearrangement uses TRBV14 and TRBJ1-5; D uncertain. Germline V lookup: CDR1 SGHDN, CDR2 FVKESK. The CDR3 has 14 residues. V lost 7 bases and J 7 bases, leaving 17 bases between the germline ends. This CDR3 reads CASTTYSRIQPQHF. In DNA form, the CDR3 reads TGTGCCAGCACCACATACTCGAGGATCCAGCCCCAGCATTTT.

V is TRBV18 and J is TRBJ1-1, with 9 bases that match TRBD1. Germline V lookup: CDR1 KGHSH, CDR2 LQKENI. V lost 3 bases, J lost 7 bases, and 6 bases stayed unmatched. The CDR3 consists of 14 residues. In nucleotides, the CDR3 is TGTGCCAGCTCACCCGGGACAGGGTTCAATGAAGCTTTCTTT. Its translation: CASSPGTGFNEAFF.

The V and J genes are TRBV7-2 and TRBJ2-6; 8 nucleotides agree with TRBD1. V was pared by 4 bases and J by 2 bases, with 4 bases of the junction left unmatched. Germline V lookup: CDR1 SGHTA, CDR2 FQGNSA. The CDR3 is 16 residues long. CDR3 sequence (DNA): TGTGCCAGCAGCTCTGGACAGGGAGCTGGGGCCAACGTCCTGACTTTC. Encoded protein: CASSSGQGAGANVLTF.

The CDR3 nucleotides are TGTGCCAGCAGCTTAGGTTCAACCGGGGAGCTGTTTTTT. Its protein product is CASSLGSTGELFF. This sequence joins TRBV7-3 and TRBJ2-2, with D uncertain. The CDR3 is 13 amino acids. V lost 2 bases to trimming and J lost 5 bases, with 6 bases between them. The germline gives CDR1 SGHTA, CDR2 FQGTGA.

V usage is TRBV7-9 and J usage is TRBJ2-1; 11 positions match TRBD2. V was clipped by 2 bases and J by 7 bases; unmatched bases: 13. The CDR3 consists of 18 residues. Germline V gene lookup returns CDR1 SEHNR and CDR2 FQNEAQ (reference sequence). The CDR3 DNA reads as TGTGCCAGCAGCTTACCGCTACGGCTAGCGGGAGGAAGAAATGAGCAGTTCTTC. As protein: CASSLPLRLAGGRNEQFF. The whole variable domain, remainder taken from reference TRBV7-9 and TRBJ2-1, is DTGVSQNPRHKITKRGQNVTFRCDPISEHNRLYWYRQTLGQGPEFLTYFQNEAQLEKSRLLSDRFSAERPKGSFSTLEIQRTEQGDSAMYLCASSLPLRLAGGRNEQFFGPGTRLTVL.